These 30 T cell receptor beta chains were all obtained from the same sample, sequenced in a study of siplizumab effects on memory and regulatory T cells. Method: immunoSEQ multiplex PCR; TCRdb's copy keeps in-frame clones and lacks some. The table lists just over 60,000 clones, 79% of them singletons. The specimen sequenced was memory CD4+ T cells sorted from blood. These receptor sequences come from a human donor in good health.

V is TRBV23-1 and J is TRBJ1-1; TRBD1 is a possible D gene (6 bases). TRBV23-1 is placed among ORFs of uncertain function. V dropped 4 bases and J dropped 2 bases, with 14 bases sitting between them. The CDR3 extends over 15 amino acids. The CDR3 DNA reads TGCGCCAGCAGTCCTCCGACAGGAAATAACACTGAAGCTTTCTTT. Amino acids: CASSPPTGNNTEAFF.

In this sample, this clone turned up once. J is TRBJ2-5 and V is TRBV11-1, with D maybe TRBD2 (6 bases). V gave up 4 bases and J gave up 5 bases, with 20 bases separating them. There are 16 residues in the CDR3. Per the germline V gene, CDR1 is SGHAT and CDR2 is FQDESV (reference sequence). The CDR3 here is CASSWRGGAVGETQYF. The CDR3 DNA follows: TGTGCCAGCAGCTGGCGGGGCGGGGCAGTGGGGGAGACCCAGTACTTC.

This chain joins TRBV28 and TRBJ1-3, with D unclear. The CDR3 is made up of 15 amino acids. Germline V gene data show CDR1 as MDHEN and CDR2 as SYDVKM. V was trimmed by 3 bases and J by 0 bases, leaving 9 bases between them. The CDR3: CASSFYRLSGNTIYF. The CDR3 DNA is TGTGCCAGCAGTTTCTATAGACTCTCTGGAAACACCATATATTTT.

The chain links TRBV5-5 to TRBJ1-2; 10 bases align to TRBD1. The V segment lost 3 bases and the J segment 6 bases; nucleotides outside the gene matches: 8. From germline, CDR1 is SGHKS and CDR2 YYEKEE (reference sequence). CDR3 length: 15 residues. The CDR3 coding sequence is TGTGCCAGCAGCTCCGACAGGGGGCGAATCAATGGCTACACCTTC. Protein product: CASSSDRGRINGYTF.

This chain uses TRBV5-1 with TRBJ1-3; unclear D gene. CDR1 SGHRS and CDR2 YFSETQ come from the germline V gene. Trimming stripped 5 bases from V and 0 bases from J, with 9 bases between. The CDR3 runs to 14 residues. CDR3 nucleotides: TGCGCCAGCAGTAAGACCGACTCTGGAAACACCATATATTTT. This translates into CASSKTDSGNTIYF.

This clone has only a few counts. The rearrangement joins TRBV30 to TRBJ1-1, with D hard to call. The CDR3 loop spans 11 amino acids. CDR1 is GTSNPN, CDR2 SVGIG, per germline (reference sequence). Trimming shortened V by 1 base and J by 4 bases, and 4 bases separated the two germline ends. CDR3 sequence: CAWSGRTEAFF. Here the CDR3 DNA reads TGTGCCTGGAGTGGTCGCACTGAAGCTTTCTTT.

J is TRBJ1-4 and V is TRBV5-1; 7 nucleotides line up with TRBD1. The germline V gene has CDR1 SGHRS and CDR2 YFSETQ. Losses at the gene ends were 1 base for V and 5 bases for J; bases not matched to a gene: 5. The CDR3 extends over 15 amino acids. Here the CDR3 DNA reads TGCGCCAGCAGCTTGTCCCAGGGGGGGAATGAAAAACTGTTTTTT. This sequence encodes CASSLSQGGNEKLFF.

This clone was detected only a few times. The CDR3 loop reads CASSRTSVTEQYF. The CDR3 region has the DNA TGTGCCAGCAGCAGAACTAGCGTTACCGAGCAGTACTTC. The chain carries TRBV7-9 and TRBJ2-7; 7 bases are a match to TRBD2. V shed 5 bases, J shed 6 bases, and the junction held 7 bases outside the gene matches. CDR1 and CDR2 (germline): SEHNR, FQNEAQ (reference sequence). CDR3 length equals 13 residues.

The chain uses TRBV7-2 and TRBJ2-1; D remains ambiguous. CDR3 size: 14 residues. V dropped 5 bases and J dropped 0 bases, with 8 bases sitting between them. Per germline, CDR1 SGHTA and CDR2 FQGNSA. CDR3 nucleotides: TGTGCCAGCAGCCTCAGGTCCTCCTACAATGAGCAGTTCTTC. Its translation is CASSLRSSYNEQFF.

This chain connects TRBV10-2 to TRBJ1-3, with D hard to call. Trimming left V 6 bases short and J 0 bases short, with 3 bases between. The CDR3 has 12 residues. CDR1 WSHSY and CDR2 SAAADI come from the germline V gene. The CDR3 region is CASRDSGNTIYF. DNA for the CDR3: TGCGCCAGCAGGGACTCTGGAAACACCATATATTTT.

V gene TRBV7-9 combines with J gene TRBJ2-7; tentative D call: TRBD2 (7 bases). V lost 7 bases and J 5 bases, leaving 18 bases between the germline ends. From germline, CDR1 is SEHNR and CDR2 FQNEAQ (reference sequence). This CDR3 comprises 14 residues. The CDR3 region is CASIRTGGQDEQYF. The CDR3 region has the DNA TGTGCCAGCATCAGGACGGGGGGCCAGGACGAGCAGTACTTC.

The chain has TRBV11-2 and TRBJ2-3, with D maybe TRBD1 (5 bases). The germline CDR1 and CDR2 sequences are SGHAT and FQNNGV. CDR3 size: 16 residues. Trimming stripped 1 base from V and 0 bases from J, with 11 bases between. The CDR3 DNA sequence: TGTGCCAGCAGCTTAGGTTCAGGGCAGAGCACAGATACGCAGTATTTT. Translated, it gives CASSLGSGQSTDTQYF.

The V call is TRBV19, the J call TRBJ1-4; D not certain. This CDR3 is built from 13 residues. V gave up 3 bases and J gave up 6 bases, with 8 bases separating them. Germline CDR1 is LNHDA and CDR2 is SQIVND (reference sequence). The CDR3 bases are TGTGCCAGTAGTATTTCAGAATATGAAAAACTGTTTTTT. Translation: CASSISEYEKLFF.

CDR3 protein: CASSAHHEQYF. CDR3 bases: TGTGCCAGCAGTGCCCACCACGAGCAGTACTTC. The chain is built from TRBV6-6 and TRBJ2-7; D unresolved. Germline CDR1 reads MNHNY; CDR2 reads SVGAGI (reference sequence). V was shortened by 5 bases and J by 5 bases, with 7 bases between the two germline ends. This CDR3 comprises 11 residues.

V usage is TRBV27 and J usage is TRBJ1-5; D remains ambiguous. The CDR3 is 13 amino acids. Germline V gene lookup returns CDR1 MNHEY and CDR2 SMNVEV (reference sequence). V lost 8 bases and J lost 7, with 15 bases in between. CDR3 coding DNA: TGTGCCAGCTGCCTAGGCCCCGGGCAGCCCCAGCATTTT. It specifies CASCLGPGQPQHF.

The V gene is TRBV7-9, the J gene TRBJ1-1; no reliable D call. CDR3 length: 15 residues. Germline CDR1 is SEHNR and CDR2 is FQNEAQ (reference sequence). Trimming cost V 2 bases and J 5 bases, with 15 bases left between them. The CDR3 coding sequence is TGTGCCAGCAGCTTAAGTGGAGGGTTTGGGACTGAAGCTTTCTTT. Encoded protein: CASSLSGGFGTEAFF. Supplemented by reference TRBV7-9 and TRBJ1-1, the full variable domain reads DTGVSQNPRHKITKRGQNVTFRCDPISEHNRLYWYRQTLGQGPEFLTYFQNEAQLEKSRLLSDRFSAERPKGSFSTLEIQRTEQGDSAMYLCASSLSGGFGTEAFFGQGTRLTVV.

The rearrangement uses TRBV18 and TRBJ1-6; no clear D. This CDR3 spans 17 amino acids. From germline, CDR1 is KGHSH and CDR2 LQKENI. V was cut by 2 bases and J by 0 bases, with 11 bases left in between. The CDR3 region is CASSPNTVSSYNSPLHF. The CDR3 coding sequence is TGTGCCAGCTCACCAAATACAGTTAGCTCCTATAATTCACCCCTCCACTTT.

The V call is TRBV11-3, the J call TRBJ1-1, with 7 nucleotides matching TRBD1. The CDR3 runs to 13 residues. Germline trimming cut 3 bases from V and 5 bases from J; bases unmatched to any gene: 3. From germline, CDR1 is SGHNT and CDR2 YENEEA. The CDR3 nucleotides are TGTGCCAGCAGCTTGGGACAGCAAACTGAAGCTTTCTTT. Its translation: CASSLGQQTEAFF.

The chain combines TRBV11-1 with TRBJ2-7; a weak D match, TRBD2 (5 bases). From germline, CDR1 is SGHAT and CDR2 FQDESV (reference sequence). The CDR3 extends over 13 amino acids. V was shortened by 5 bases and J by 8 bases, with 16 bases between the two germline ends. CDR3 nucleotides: TGTGCCAGCAGCCTGATGCCGGAGCGGCAGCAGTACTTC. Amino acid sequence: CASSLMPERQQYF.

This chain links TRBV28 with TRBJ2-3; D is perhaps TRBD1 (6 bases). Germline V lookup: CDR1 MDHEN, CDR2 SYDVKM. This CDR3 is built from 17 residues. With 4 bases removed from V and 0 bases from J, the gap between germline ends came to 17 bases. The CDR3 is CASSSRGTFSSTDTQYF. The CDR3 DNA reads TGTGCCAGCAGTTCCCGAGGGACATTTTCTAGCACAGATACGCAGTATTTT.

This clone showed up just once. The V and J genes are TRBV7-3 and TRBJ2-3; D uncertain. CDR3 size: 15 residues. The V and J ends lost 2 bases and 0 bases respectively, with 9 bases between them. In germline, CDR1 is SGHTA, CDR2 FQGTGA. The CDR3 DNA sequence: TGTGCCAGCAGCTTACTCGGAAGAAGCACAGATACGCAGTATTTT. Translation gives CASSLLGRSTDTQYF.

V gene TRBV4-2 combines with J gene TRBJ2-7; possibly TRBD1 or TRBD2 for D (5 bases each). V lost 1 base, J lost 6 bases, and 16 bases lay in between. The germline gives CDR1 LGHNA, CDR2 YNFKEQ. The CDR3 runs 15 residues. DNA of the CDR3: TGTGCCAGCAGCCAAGGGTCGGGACCCCCAAGCGAGCAGTACTTC. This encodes CASSQGSGPPSEQYF.

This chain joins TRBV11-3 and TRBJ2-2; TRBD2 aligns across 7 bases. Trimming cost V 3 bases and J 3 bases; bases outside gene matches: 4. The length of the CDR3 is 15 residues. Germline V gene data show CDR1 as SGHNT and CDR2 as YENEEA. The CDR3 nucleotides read TGTGCCAGCAGCTTCATGGCGGGGGACACCGGGGAGCTGTTTTTT. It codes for CASSFMAGDTGELFF.

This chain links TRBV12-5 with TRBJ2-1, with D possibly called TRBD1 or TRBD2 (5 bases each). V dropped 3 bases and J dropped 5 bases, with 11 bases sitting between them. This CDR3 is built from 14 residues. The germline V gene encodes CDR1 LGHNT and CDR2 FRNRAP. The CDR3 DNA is TGTGCTAGTGGTTTTTCAGAGGGGCACAATGAGCAGTTCTTC. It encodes CASGFSEGHNEQFF.

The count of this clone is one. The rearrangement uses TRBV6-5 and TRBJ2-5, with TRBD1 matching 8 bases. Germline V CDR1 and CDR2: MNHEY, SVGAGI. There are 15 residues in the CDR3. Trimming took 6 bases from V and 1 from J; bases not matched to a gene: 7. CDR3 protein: CASSRTGPSQETQYF. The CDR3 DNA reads TGTGCCAGCAGCCGGACAGGGCCCTCCCAAGAGACCCAGTACTTC.

Here the CDR3 DNA reads TGTGCCAGCAGCTTGGACCTGTCGGGCCGGGAGCAGTACTTC. Translation: CASSLDLSGREQYF. This chain links TRBV5-6 with TRBJ2-7; D is unclear. This CDR3 contains 14 residues. Germline CDR1 reads SGHDT; CDR2 reads YYEEEE. V was pared by 0 bases and J by 7 bases, with 14 bases between.

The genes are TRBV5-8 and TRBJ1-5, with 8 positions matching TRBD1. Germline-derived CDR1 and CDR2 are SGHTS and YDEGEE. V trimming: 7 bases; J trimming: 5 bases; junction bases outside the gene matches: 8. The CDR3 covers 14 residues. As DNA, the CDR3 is TGTGCCAGCCAAGGACAGGGTTGGTATCAGCCCCAGCATTTT. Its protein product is CASQGQGWYQPQHF.

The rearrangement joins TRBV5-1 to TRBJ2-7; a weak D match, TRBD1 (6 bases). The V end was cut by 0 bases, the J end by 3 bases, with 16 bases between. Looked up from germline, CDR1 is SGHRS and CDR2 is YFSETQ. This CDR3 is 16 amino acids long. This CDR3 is CASSLEATGYYYEQYF. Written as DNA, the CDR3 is TGCGCCAGCAGCTTGGAAGCGACAGGATATTACTACGAGCAGTACTTC.

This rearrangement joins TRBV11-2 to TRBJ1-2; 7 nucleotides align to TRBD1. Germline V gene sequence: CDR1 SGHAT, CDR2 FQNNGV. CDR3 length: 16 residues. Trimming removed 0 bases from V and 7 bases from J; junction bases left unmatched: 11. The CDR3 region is CASSLDLEQGVGGYTF. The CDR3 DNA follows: TGTGCCAGCAGCTTAGATCTGGAGCAGGGGGTGGGTGGCTACACCTTC. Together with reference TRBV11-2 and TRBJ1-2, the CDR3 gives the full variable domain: EAGVAQSPRYKIIEKRQSVAFWCNPISGHATLYWYQQILGQGPKLLIQFQNNGVVDDSQLPKDRFSAERLKGVDSTLKIQPAKLEDSAVYLCASSLDLEQGVGGYTFGSGTRLTVV.

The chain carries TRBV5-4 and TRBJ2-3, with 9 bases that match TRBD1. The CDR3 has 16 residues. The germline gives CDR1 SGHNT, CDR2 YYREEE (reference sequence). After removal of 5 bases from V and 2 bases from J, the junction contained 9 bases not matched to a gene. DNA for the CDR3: TGTGCCAGCAGACTGACAGGGGGTCGGGACACAGATACGCAGTATTTT. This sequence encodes CASRLTGGRDTDTQYF.